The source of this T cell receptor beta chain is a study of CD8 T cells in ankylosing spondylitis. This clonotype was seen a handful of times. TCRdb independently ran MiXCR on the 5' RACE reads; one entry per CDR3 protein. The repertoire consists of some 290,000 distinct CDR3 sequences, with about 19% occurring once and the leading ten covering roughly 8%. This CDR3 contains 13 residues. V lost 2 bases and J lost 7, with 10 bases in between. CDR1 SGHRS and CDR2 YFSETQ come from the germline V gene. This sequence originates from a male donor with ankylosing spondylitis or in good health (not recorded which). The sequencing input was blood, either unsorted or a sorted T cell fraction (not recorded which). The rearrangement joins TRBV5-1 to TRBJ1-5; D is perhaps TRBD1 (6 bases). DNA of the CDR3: TGCGCCAGCAGCTTACAGGGTGAGCAGCCCCAGCATTTT. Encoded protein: CASSLQGEQPQHF.